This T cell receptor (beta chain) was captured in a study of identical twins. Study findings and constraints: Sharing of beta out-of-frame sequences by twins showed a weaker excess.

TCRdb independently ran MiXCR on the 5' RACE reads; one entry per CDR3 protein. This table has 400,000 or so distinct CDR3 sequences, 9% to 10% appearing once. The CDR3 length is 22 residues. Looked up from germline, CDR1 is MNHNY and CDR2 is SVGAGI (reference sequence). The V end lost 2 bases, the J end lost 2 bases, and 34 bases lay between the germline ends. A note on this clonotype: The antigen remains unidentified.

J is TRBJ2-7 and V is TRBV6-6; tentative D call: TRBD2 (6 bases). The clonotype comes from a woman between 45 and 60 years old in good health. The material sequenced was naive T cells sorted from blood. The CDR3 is CASSYGGGTSFVSNVLPYEQYF. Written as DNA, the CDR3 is TGTGCCAGCAGTTACGGCGGCGGGACTTCTTTTGTGAGCAATGTTCTTCCCTACGAGCAGTACTTC.